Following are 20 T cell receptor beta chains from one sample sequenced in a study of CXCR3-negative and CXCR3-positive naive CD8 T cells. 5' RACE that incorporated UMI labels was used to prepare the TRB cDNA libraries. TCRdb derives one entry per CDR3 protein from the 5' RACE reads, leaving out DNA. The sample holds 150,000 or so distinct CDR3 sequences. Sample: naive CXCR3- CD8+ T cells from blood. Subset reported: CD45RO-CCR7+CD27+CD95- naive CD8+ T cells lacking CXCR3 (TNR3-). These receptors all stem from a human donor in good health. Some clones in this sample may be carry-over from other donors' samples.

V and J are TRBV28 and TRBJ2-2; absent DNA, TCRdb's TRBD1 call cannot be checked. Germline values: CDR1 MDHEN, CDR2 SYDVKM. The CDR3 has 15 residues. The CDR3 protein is CASSLVRGNTGELFF.

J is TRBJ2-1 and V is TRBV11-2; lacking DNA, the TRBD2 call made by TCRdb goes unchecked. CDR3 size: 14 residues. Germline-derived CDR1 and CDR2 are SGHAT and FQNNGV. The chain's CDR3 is CASGGVAAYNEQFF.

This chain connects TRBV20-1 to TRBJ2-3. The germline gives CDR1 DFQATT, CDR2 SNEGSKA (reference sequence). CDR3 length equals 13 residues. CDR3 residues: CSARERCTDTQYF.

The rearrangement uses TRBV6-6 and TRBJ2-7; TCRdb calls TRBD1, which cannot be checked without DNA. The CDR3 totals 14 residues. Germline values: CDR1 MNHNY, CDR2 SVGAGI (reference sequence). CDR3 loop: CASSYTQGGNEQYF.

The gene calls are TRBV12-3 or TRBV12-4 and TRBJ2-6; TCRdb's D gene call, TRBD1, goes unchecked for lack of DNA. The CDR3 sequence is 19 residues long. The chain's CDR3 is CASSTKEGAKRSGANVLTF.

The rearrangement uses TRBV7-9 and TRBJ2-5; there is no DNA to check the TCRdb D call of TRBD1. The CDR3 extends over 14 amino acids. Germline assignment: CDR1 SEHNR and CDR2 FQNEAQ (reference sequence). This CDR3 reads CASSSLDSGETQYF.

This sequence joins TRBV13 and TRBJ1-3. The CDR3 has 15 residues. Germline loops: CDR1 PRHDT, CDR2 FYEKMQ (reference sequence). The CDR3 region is CASSLPVGSGNTIYF.

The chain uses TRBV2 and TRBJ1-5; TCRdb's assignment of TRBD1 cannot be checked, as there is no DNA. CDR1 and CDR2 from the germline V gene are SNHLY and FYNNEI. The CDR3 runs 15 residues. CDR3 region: CASSESRTGNQPQHF.

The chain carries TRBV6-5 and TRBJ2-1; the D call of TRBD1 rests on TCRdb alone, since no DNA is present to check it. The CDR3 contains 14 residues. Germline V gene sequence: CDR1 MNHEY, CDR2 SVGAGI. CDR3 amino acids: CASSYQGAGNEQFF.

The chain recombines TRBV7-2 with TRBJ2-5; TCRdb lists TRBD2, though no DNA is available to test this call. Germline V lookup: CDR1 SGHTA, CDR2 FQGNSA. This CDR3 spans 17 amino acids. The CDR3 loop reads CASSTGLAGGRQETQYF.

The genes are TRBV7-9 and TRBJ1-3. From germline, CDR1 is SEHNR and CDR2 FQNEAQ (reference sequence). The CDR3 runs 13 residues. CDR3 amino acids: CASSLYSGNTIYF.

CDR3 loop: CSVPLAANEQFF. The chain joins TRBV29-1 to TRBJ2-1; with no DNA, the TCRdb D assignment of TRBD2 cannot be verified. Per the germline V gene, CDR1 is SQVTM and CDR2 is ANQGSEA. CDR3 length: 12 residues.

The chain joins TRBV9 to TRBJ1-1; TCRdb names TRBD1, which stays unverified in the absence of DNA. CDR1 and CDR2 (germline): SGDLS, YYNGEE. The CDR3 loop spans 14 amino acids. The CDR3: CASSSTGSFTEAFF.

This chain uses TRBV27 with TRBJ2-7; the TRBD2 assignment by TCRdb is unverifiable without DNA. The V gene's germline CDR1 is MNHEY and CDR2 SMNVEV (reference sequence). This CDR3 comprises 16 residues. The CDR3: CASSLVTYQGLYEQYF.

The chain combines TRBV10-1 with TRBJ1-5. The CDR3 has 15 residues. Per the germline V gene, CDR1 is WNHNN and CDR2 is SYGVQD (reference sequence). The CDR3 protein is CANHGRSPQNQPQHF.

CDR3 sequence reads: CASSLVFPNNEQFF. The gene calls are TRBV5-6 and TRBJ2-1. The CDR3 totals 14 residues. CDR1 is SGHDT and CDR2 is YYEEEE in the germline V gene.

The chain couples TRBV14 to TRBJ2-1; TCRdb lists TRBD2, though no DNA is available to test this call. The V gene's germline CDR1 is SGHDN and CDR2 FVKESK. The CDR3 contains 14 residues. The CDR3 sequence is CASQGLAGYNEQFF.

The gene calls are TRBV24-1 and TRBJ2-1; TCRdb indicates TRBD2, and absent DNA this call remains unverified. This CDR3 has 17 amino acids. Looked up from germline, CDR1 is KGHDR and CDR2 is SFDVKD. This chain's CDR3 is CATSGVPSGGAMNEQFF.

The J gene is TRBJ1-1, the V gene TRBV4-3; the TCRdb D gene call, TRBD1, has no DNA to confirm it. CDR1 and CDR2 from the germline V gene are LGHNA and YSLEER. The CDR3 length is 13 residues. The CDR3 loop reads CASSQGHSPEAFF.

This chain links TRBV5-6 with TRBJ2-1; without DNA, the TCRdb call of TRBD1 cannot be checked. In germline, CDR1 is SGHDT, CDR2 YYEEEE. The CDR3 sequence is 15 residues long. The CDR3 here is CASSFGTGDYNEQFF.